This T cell receptor beta chain was obtained from a study of blood T cell repertoires in COVID-19. Study-wide background: From T cells, B-cell-depleted T cells, or PBMCs came the material, which was cDNA or gDNA.

As handled by the study authors: Amplification from reference gene primers served as the basis for estimated nucleated cell counts. Using immunoSEQ multiplex PCR, the repertoire was profiled, and TCRdb retains in-frame clones only, with some absent. V, J and clone size reflect that table, while D and trimming were determined from the DNA. The table has some 48,000 clones, roughly 87% seen once. Per germline, CDR1 SGHAT and CDR2 FQNNGV. This CDR3 contains 17 residues. J was trimmed by 5 bases and V by 5 bases; bases with no gene match: 9. J is TRBJ2-2 and V is TRBV11-2, with 12 bases lining up with TRBD2. Sequenced: peripheral blood. The origin of this receptor is a man aged 50 to 59 with active COVID-19. This CDR3 is CASSPPSGRGRTGELFF. The CDR3 DNA reads TGTGCCAGCAGCCCTCCTAGCGGGAGGGGGAGGACCGGGGAGCTGTTTTTT. Using reference TRBV11-2 and TRBJ2-2 for the parts outside the CDR3, the full variable domain is EAGVAQSPRYKIIEKRQSVAFWCNPISGHATLYWYQQILGQGPKLLIQFQNNGVVDDSQLPKDRFSAERLKGVDSTLKIQPAKLEDSAVYLCASSPPSGRGRTGELFFGEGSRLTVL.